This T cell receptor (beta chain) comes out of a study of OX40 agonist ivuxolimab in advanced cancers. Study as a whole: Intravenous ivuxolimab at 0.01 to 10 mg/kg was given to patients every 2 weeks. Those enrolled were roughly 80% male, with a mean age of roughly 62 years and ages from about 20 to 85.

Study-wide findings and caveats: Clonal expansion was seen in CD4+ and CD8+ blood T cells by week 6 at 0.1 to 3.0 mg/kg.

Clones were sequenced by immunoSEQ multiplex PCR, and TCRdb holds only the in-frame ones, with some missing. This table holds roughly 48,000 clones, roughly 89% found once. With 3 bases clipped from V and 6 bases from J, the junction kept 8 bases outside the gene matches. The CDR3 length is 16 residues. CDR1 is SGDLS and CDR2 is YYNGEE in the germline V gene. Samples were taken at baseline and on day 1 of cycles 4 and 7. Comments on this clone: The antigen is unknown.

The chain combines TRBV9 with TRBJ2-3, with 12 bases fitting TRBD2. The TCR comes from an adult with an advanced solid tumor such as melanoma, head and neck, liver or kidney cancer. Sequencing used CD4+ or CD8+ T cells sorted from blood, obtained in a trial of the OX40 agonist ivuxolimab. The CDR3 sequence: CASSAPLAGGPDTQYF. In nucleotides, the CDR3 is TGTGCCAGCAGCGCTCCACTAGCGGGGGGCCCCGATACGCAGTATTTT. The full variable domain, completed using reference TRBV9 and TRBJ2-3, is DSGVTQTPKHLITATGQRVTLRCSPRSGDLSVYWYQQSLDQGLQFLIQYYNGEERAKGNILERFSAQQFPDLHSELNLSSLELGDSALYFCASSAPLAGGPDTQYFGPGTRLTVL.